The source of this TCR beta chain is a study of T cells in Graves' hyperthyroidism and ophthalmopathy. Of note for this clonotype: The antigen is undetermined.

The trim removed 5 bases at V and 8 bases at J, leaving 10 bases unmatched. Germline CDR1 and CDR2: MGHDK and SYGVNS. The CDR3 covers 15 residues. General study findings and limits: Ophthalmopathy stood apart from stable hyperthyroidism in a 13 V-J model. In blood, most of the thyroid clonotypes expanded above 0.001 were also present.

Any patient presenting with uncontrolled infection, other autoimmune disease, pregnancy or lactation was left out. Fresh peripheral blood, 10 ml, yielded the PBMCs. There were TCR beta CDR3 regions amplified from RNA transcripts. A first-round RT-PCR of the TCR CDR3 used the HTBI primer set. TCRdb re-analysed the multiplex PCR reads in MiXCR, keeping a single row per CDR3 protein. This repertoire shows some 530,000 distinct CDR3 sequences, 20% to 25% found once; its top ten account for about 53%. The sequencing sample was made of blood. The chain has TRBV25-1 and TRBJ1-4, with TRBD1 matching over 8 bases. The clonotype originates from a woman aged 70-85 years with Graves' ophthalmopathy. The CDR3, as DNA: TGTGCCAGCAGTCCCCGCCGGGACAGGAGAGAAAAACTGTTTTTT. Translation: CASSPRRDRREKLFF. The variable domain in full, completed from reference TRBV25-1 and TRBJ1-4, reads EADIYQTPRYLVIGTGKKITLECSQTMGHDKMYWYQQDPGMELHLIHYSYGVNSTEKGDLSSESTVSRIRTEHFPLTLESARPSHTSQYLCASSPRRDRREKLFFGSGTQLSVL.